This TCR beta chain derives from a study of blood T cell repertoires in COVID-19. The protocol was immunoSEQ multiplex PCR, while the TCRdb copy is restricted to in-frame clones and leaves out a portion. Of tens of thousands of clones in the sample, roughly four fifths were seen once. This CDR3 comprises 16 residues. Unmatched junction bases numbered 10, after V lost 4 bases and J lost 2 bases. Germline V gene sequence: CDR1 LGHDT, CDR2 YNNKEL (reference sequence). V and J are TRBV3-1 (or the pseudogene TRBV3-2) and TRBJ2-5; 7 positions agree with TRBD2. This receptor was taken from a human donor in a cohort sampled during active COVID-19. The sample consisted of peripheral blood. CDR3 amino acids: CASSRHLAAPQETQYF. As DNA, the CDR3 is TGTGCCAGCAGCCGCCATCTAGCGGCGCCTCAAGAGACCCAGTACTTC.